Listed here is a single T cell receptor (beta chain). Being one base from a much bigger clone, this may be a read error. Separate cDNA molecules each had unique molecular identifiers attached to them. Each CDR3 protein is one row after TCRdb ran MiXCR on the 5' RACE reads. The sample yields more than 25,000 distinct CDR3 sequences, around 5.3% seen once. These data belong to a study of early T cells in non-severe SARS-CoV-2 infection. Input material: whole blood. The sequence was obtained from an adult who was a healthcare worker with PCR-confirmed SARS-CoV-2 infection or an uninfected control (not recorded which).

The CDR3 reads CASGHEPNYGYTF. As DNA, the CDR3 is TGTGCCAGCGGACATGAACCTAACTATGGCTACACCTTC. The rearrangement joins TRBV7-9 to TRBJ1-2; possible D gene TRBD1, 5 bases. From germline, CDR1 is SEHNR and CDR2 FQNEAQ (reference sequence). This CDR3 spans 13 amino acids. Trimming cost V 8 bases and J 0 bases, with 10 bases left between them.